This entry lists 29 T cell receptor delta chains sequenced from one sample in a study of human gamma delta and Vdelta1 T cells (dated by TCRdb to 2016 to 2019). No antigen has been assigned to these receptors. Libraries came from PCR. Sequenced on an Illumina MiSeq. Public reads were reanalyzed in TCRdb with CATT, and rows carrying the same DNA were merged afterwards. A total of thousands of delta-chain clones appear in this sample, about two fifths of them only once. The ten largest clonotypes hold about 6% of the sample. Input material: Vdelta1 gamma-delta T cells from blood grown in culture (DOT cells). The cell subset or site tag for this specimen amounts to: Delta One T cells, in vitro expanded/differentiated Vd1+ gamma-delta T cells. These receptors all come from a human donor in good health.

This clone is medium-sized (0.01 to 0.1%) by share. The V and J genes are TRDV1 and TRDJ4; D might be TRDD2 (5 bases). CDR3 length: 17 residues. Trimming shortened V by 4 bases and J by 1 base, and 22 bases separated the two germline ends. CDR1 TSWWSYY and CDR2 QGS come from the germline V gene. The CDR3 spells CALGAGPTEPPNRPLIF. In nucleotides, the CDR3 is TGTGCTCTTGGGGCAGGACCTACGGAACCACCTAACAGACCCCTGATCTTT.

This clone is medium-sized by share. The chain combines TRDV1 with TRDJ1, with TRDD2 matching over 7 bases. The J segment lost 7 bases and the V segment lost 1 base, leaving 18 bases of the junction unmatched. Germline-derived CDR1 and CDR2 are TSWWSYY and QGS. The CDR3 is 18 amino acids. The CDR3 region has the DNA TGTGCTCTTGGGGAACGAGTTCCTACGTCGGGGGTCAGTGGTAAACTCATCTTT. Translating it yields CALGERVPTSGVSGKLIF.

The V gene is TRDV1, the J gene TRDJ1; 12 nucleotides agree with TRDD3. J was trimmed by 2 bases and V by 4 bases; bases with no gene match: 23. The germline V gene has CDR1 TSWWSYY and CDR2 QGS. The CDR3 length is 22 residues. CDR3 sequence: CALGVGLSYKRVWGIRTDKLIF. CDR3 DNA: TGTGCTCTTGGGGTTGGGTTATCCTACAAACGAGTCTGGGGGATACGTACCGATAAACTCATCTTT.

By sample share, this clone is medium-sized. V usage is TRDV1 and J usage is TRDJ1; D gene ambiguous. V lost 0 bases and J lost 1, with 18 bases in between. Germline loops: CDR1 TSWWSYY, CDR2 QGS. The CDR3 covers 18 residues. In nucleotides, the CDR3 is TGTGCTCTTGGGGAACTAATAACGCGGGGCCGCCCCACCGATAAACTCATCTTT. Translation: CALGELITRGRPTDKLIF.

Comment on this clone: Other DNA sequences from this sample encode an identical CDR3 as well. The chain has TRDV1 and TRDJ1, with no clear D. Germline V gene data show CDR1 as TSWWSYY and CDR2 as QGS. The ends were cut back, 1 base at V and 0 bases at J, with 18 bases in the middle. The CDR3 covers 18 residues. CDR3 in DNA: TGTGCTCTTGGGGAACGAATCTCTCCACCGGGACACACCGATAAACTCATCTTT. It codes for CALGERISPPGHTDKLIF.

The chain joins TRDV1 to TRDJ1, with D possibly TRDD3 on 5 matching bases. From germline, CDR1 is TSWWSYY and CDR2 QGS. Trimming shortened V by 7 bases and J by 8 bases, and 29 bases separated the two germline ends. The CDR3 has 17 residues. CDR3 loop: CALAFRFLGAQGGKLIF. The CDR3 coding sequence is TGTGCTCTTGCGTTTCGATTCTTAGGCGCCCAGGGGGGGAAACTCATCTTT.

A few counts support this clone. V is TRDV1 and J is TRDJ1; 13 bases are a match to TRDD3. This CDR3 has 20 residues. V lost 5 bases and J lost 0; bases outside the gene matches: 15. Germline CDR1 and CDR2: TSWWSYY and QGS. CDR3 nucleotides: TGTGCTCTTGGGACCTGGCCCCACTGGGGGATACGAAACCACACCGATAAACTCATCTTT. Translation: CALGTWPHWGIRNHTDKLIF.

The chain joins TRDV1 to TRDJ1; 12 bases align to TRDD3. Trimming cost V 0 bases and J 0 bases; bases outside gene matches: 20. This CDR3 comprises 23 residues. The germline V gene encodes CDR1 TSWWSYY and CDR2 QGS. CDR3 nucleotide sequence: TGTGCTCTTGGGGAACTGCCCTTCCTACCAAACTGGGGGATACTTGGATACACCGATAAACTCATCTTT. The encoded protein is CALGELPFLPNWGILGYTDKLIF.

This chain links TRDV1 with TRDJ1; the match to TRDD3 covers 8 bases. The CDR3 is made up of 18 amino acids. The germline CDR1 and CDR2 sequences are TSWWSYY and QGS. V was pared by 4 bases and J by 9 bases, with 22 bases of the junction left unmatched. The CDR3 region is CALGASLPTGGSRRELIF. CDR3 nucleotide sequence: TGTGCTCTTGGGGCTTCACTACCTACTGGGGGCTCCAGGAGGGAACTCATCTTT.

The J gene is TRDJ1, the V gene TRDV1; D is ambiguous. The V gene lost 4 bases and the J gene lost 1 base, with 22 bases spanning the gap. This CDR3 is 18 amino acids long. In germline, CDR1 is TSWWSYY, CDR2 QGS. The CDR3 is CALGAPMTYSPVTDKLIF. The CDR3 bases are TGTGCTCTTGGGGCACCTATGACTTACTCCCCAGTCACCGATAAACTCATCTTT.

This clone showed up just a few times. V is TRDV1 and J is TRDJ1; TRDD2 aligns across 9 bases. This CDR3 has 20 residues. The germline CDR1 and CDR2 sequences are TSWWSYY and QGS. V shed 2 bases and J 6 bases; nucleotides not matched to a gene: 22. DNA for the CDR3: TGTGCTCTTGGGGAATCCCTTCCTACGCGGGAACTCGATGGGAGAAATAAACTCATCTTT. This gives the protein CALGESLPTRELDGRNKLIF.

The rearrangement links TRDV1 to TRDJ1, with D perhaps TRDD3 (5 bases). This CDR3 contains 23 residues. V lost 1 base to trimming and J lost 0 bases, with 33 bases between them. The V gene's germline CDR1 is TSWWSYY and CDR2 QGS. The CDR3 spells CALGEPTTRLKSPYWKNTDKLIF. The CDR3 coding sequence is TGTGCTCTTGGGGAACCCACCACTAGACTCAAATCCCCGTACTGGAAAAACACCGATAAACTCATCTTT.

The chain carries TRDV1 and TRDJ1; tentative D call: TRDD3 (6 bases). CDR3 size: 19 residues. Trimming cost V 1 base and J 2 bases, with 23 bases left between them. Germline CDR1 reads TSWWSYY; CDR2 reads QGS. As DNA, the CDR3 is TGTGCTCTTGGGGAACGGGCCTACAGACGGATACCCGGTACCGATAAACTCATCTTT. The encoded protein is CALGERAYRRIPGTDKLIF.

The chain carries TRDV1 and TRDJ1, with D unclear. The germline gives CDR1 TSWWSYY, CDR2 QGS. Deletions cut 1 base from V and 2 bases from J, with 17 bases between. This CDR3 is 17 amino acids long. The CDR3 nucleotides are TGTGCTCTTGGGGAACGTCGTCCCAAGGGTTGGACCGATAAACTCATCTTT. Its protein is CALGERRPKGWTDKLIF.

As to this clone: A far larger clone is just one base off, so this is likely a read error. This chain links TRDV1 with TRDJ2; no clear D. Germline CDR1 TSWWSYY, CDR2 QGS. Trimming cost V 4 bases and J 4 bases, with 31 bases left between them. The CDR3 is 21 residues long. The CDR3 sequence: CALGGPAPLGRTRKSTAQLFF. For the CDR3, the DNA is TGTGCTCTTGGGGGACCGGCGCCCTTGGGACGAACCAGAAAATCGACAGCACAACTCTTCTTT.

The rearrangement uses TRDV1 and TRDJ1, with a weak D call TRDD3 (10 bases). Germline CDR1 TSWWSYY, CDR2 QGS. The CDR3 is 22 residues long. V was shortened by 0 bases and J by 5 bases, with 34 bases between the two germline ends. The CDR3 DNA reads TGTGCTCTTGGGGAACTCCCGGCCTTCCTACCCTTACTGGGGGATTTGTCTGATAAACTCATCTTT. It encodes CALGELPAFLPLLGDLSDKLIF.

The chain combines TRDV1 with TRDJ1, with TRDD3 matching over 7 bases. The CDR3 has 22 amino acids. The junction had 29 bases not matched to a gene; V was cut back by 5 bases and J by 2 bases. CDR1 is TSWWSYY and CDR2 is QGS in the germline V gene. DNA for the CDR3: TGTGCTCTTGGGACTGGAGGAGGGAAGGACGGGGAAGGGGGATTCAAAACCGATAAACTCATCTTT. As protein: CALGTGGGKDGEGGFKTDKLIF.

This rearrangement joins TRDV1 to TRDJ2; TRDD3 aligns across 8 bases. This CDR3 spans 18 amino acids. CDR1 TSWWSYY and CDR2 QGS come from the germline V gene. J gave up 8 bases and V 4 bases, and 18 bases lay outside the gene matches. The CDR3 loop is CALGVLFLPQGDRAQLFF. The DNA of the CDR3 is TGTGCTCTTGGGGTCCTCTTCCTTCCACAGGGGGATAGGGCACAACTCTTCTTT.

This clone was counted only a few times. This rearrangement joins TRDV1 to TRDJ1; D is ambiguous. Germline loops: CDR1 TSWWSYY, CDR2 QGS. The CDR3 extends over 28 amino acids. Between the trimmed V and J ends, which lost 2 bases and 0 bases, there was a span of 49 bases. The CDR3 sequence is CALGESFRVTPRGQSGSAILAYTDKLIF. The CDR3 DNA follows: TGTGCTCTTGGGGAATCTTTCCGGGTTACTCCGCGTGGTCAGTCCGGATCGGCGATCCTGGCGTACACCGATAAACTCATCTTT.

The genes are TRDV1 and TRDJ1; 12 bases match TRDD3. The CDR3 is 18 residues long. V was clipped by 0 bases and J by 8 bases; unmatched bases: 13. CDR1 and CDR2 (germline): TSWWSYY, QGS. CDR3 DNA sequence: TGTGCTCTTGGGGAACTTCAGGGGCCAAACTGGGGGATACTAAAACTCATCTTT. Translation: CALGELQGPNWGILKLIF.

The rearrangement links TRDV1 to TRDJ1; possible D gene TRDD3, 7 bases. Germline V gives CDR1 TSWWSYY, CDR2 QGS. The CDR3 is made up of 17 amino acids. V lost 4 bases, J lost 6 bases, and 24 bases lay in between. The CDR3 sequence: CALGGAFPSTGAHKLIF. In DNA, the CDR3 is TGTGCTCTTGGGGGGGCCTTCCCGAGTACTGGGGCTCATAAACTCATCTTT.

This clone was seen a few times. V is TRDV1 and J is TRDJ1; tentatively, D is TRDD2 or TRDD3 (5 bases each). Per the germline V gene, CDR1 is TSWWSYY and CDR2 is QGS. The CDR3 runs to 16 residues. Trimming left V 4 bases short and J 3 bases short, with 18 bases between. CDR3 DNA sequence: TGTGCTCTTGGGGCCTTGGTATTTCCTGGGTCCGATAAACTCATCTTT. Its translation: CALGALVFPGSDKLIF.

By proportion, this clone is medium-sized. The chain recombines TRDV1 with TRDJ1; D gene uncertain. The CDR3 extends over 18 amino acids. Trimming removed 2 bases from V and 1 base from J, with 20 bases in between. Germline CDR1 and CDR2: TSWWSYY and QGS. CDR3 amino acids: CALGEFASPGPLTDKLIF. The CDR3 nucleotides read TGTGCTCTTGGGGAATTCGCGAGCCCTGGACCTCTCACCGATAAACTCATCTTT.

The V and J genes are TRDV1 and TRDJ1; TRDD3 might be the D (9 bases). Deletions cut 3 bases from V and 4 bases from J, with 24 bases between. CDR3 length: 18 residues. Germline V lookup: CDR1 TSWWSYY, CDR2 QGS. CDR3 bases: TGTGCTCTTGGGGAGCTTCCTACAGGGACTGGGGGAAACGATAAACTCATCTTT. Translation: CALGELPTGTGGNDKLIF.

The sample holds a few counts of this clone. The V call is TRDV1, the J call TRDJ1; D might be TRDD2 (5 bases). The germline V and J ends were trimmed by 0 bases and 0 bases, with 20 bases remaining between them. The CDR3 totals 19 residues. The V gene's germline CDR1 is TSWWSYY and CDR2 QGS. The CDR3 DNA sequence: TGTGCTCTTGGGGAACTTCGAACTTCCCCATCGGGGTACACCGATAAACTCATCTTT. It is translated as CALGELRTSPSGYTDKLIF.

Judged by abundance, this clone is medium-sized (0.01 to 0.1%). Other nucleotide sequences in the sample specify the same CDR3. This chain joins TRDV1 and TRDJ1; 8 positions agree with TRDD3. The CDR3 has 22 residues. V was clipped by 5 bases and J by 0 bases; unmatched bases: 26. The germline V gene encodes CDR1 TSWWSYY and CDR2 QGS. This CDR3 is CALGPRSRILTGGPPYTDKLIF. The CDR3 nucleotides are TGTGCTCTTGGGCCCCGATCCCGAATTCTTACTGGGGGTCCGCCGTACACCGATAAACTCATCTTT.

Worth noting for this clone: This may come from a read error, since a much larger clone is one base off. The sample contains more than one DNA sequence encoding this CDR3. The V gene is TRDV1, the J gene TRDJ1; D is uncertain. This CDR3 region has 21 residues. Germline CDR1 is TSWWSYY and CDR2 is QGS. V was cut by 0 bases and J by 0 bases, with 26 bases left in between. The CDR3 region is CALGELTSPYKIPSYTDKLIF. The CDR3 nucleotides are TGTGCTCTTGGGGAACTTACTTCTCCCTATAAGATCCCCTCCTACACCGATAAACTCATCTTT.

V gene TRDV1 combines with J gene TRDJ1; the D is unclear. The CDR3 runs 17 residues. V lost 1 base and J 0 bases, leaving 15 bases between the germline ends. Germline values: CDR1 TSWWSYY, CDR2 QGS. The DNA for the CDR3 is TGTGCTCTTGGGGAACCTCGTTTGGTAACCGACACCGATAAACTCATCTTT. It yields the protein CALGEPRLVTDTDKLIF.

The chain joins TRDV1 to TRDJ1, with D possibly matching TRDD3 (5 bases). CDR1 TSWWSYY and CDR2 QGS come from the germline V gene. Trimming cost V 0 bases and J 1 base, with 21 bases left between them. The CDR3 consists of 19 residues. Written as DNA, the CDR3 is TGTGCTCTTGGGGAACTTCAGTCCGGGGGTTACGGGGCCACCGATAAACTCATCTTT. Translation: CALGELQSGGYGATDKLIF.